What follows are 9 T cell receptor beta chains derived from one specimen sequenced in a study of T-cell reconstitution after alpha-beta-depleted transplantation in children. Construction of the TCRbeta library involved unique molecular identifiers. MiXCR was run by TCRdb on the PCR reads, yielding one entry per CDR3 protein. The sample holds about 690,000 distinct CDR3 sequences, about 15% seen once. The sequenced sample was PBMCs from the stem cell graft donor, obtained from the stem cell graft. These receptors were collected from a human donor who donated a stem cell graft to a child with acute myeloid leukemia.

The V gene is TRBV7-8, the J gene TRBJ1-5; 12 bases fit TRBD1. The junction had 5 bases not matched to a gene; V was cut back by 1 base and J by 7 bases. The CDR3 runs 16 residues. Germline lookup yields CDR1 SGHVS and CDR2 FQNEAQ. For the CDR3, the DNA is TGTGCCAGCAGCTTAGTGCCCGGGACAGGGGGCCAGCCCCAGCATTTT. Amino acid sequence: CASSLVPGTGGQPQHF.

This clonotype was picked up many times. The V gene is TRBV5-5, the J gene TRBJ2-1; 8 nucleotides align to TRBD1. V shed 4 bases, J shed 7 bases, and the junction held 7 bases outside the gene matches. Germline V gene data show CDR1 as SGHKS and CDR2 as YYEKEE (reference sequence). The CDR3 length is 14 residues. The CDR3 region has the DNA TGTGCCAGCAGCCACGCAGGGGGCACAAATGAGCAGTTCTTC. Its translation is CASSHAGGTNEQFF.

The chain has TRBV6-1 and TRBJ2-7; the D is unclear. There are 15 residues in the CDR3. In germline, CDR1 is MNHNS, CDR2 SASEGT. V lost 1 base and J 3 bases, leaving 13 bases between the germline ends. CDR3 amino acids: CASSEGDNSLYEQYV. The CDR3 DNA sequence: TGTGCCAGCAGTGAAGGGGATAACTCCCTCTACGAGCAGTACGTC.

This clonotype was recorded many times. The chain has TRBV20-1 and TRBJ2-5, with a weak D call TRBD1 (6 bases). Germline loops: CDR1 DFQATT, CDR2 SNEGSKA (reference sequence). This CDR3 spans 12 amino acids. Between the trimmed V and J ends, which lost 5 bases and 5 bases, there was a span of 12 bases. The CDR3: CSAGARGETQYF. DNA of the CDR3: TGCAGTGCTGGTGCGAGGGGGGAGACCCAGTACTTC.

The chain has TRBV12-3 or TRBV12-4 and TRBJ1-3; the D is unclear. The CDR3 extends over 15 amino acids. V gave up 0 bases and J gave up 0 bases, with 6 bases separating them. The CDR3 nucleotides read TGTGCCAGCAGTTTAGCGCGGTTCTCTGGAAACACCATATATTTT. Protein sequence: CASSLARFSGNTIYF.

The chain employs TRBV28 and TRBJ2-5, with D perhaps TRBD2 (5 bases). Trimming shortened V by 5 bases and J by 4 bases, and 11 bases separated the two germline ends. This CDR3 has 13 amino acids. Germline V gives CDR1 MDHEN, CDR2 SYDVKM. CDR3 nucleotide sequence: TGTGCCAGCAGTCTAGGACTCCCAGAGACCCAGTACTTC. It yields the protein CASSLGLPETQYF.

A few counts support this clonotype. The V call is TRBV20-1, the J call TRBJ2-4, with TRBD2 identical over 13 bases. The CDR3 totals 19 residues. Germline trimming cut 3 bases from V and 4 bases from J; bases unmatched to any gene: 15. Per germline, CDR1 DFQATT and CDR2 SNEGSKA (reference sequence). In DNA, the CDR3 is TGCAGTGCTAGCCGGAAACTACTAGCGGGGGGGCTGTCGAAAAACATTCAGTACTTC. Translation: CSASRKLLAGGLSKNIQYF.

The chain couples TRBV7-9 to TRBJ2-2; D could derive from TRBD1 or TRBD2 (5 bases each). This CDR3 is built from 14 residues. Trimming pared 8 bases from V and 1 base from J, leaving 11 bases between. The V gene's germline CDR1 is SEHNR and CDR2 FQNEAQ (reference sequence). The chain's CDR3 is CASLGTVNTGELFF. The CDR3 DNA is TGTGCCAGCCTTGGGACGGTGAACACCGGGGAGCTGTTTTTT. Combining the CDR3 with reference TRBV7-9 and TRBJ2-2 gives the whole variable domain DTGVSQNPRHKITKRGQNVTFRCDPISEHNRLYWYRQTLGQGPEFLTYFQNEAQLEKSRLLSDRFSAERPKGSFSTLEIQRTEQGDSAMYLCASLGTVNTGELFFGEGSRLTVL.

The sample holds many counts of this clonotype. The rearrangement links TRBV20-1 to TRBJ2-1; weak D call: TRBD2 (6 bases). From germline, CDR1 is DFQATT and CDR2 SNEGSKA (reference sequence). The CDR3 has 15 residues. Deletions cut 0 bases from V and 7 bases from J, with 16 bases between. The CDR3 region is CSARDRRLVNNEQFF. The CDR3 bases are TGCAGTGCTAGAGATCGGCGACTAGTGAATAATGAGCAGTTCTTC.